This T cell receptor (beta chain) originates from a study of blood T cell repertoires in COVID-19 (dated by TCRdb to 2019 to 2021). The study in broad terms: Samples from collaborators originated in the United States, Italy and Spain and spanned both the acute and convalescent phases of COVID-19. The material from the prospective study consisted of cDNA or gDNA derived from T cells, B-cell-depleted T cells, or PBMCs. Deeply sampled blood TCRbeta repertoires from subjects exposed to, actively infected with, or recovered from COVID-19 were included in the dataset. The repertoires were released in a freely available public database meant as a resource for research on the immune response to SARS-CoV-2. Samples came from the ongoing ImmuneRACE study (first 160 participants) plus 1,254 subjects from 6 global collaborators. Sample metadata almost always included a de-identified subject ID, COVID-19 status, age in years and sex. Where available, HLA class I and class II types were taken from metadata supplied by the sample provider and were not determined by assay-based typing. Points the paper makes about the study in general: The quantity of clinical and demographic metadata differed by source and by participant and was supplied without curation.

At one collaborating source in Seattle, patients were enrolled during active infection and were followed longitudinally through the course of disease. Whole blood was collected in K2EDTA tubes by collaborating institutions according to the institutions' own protocols. For TCRbeta analysis, collaborators shipped samples in one of three forms: frozen whole blood, isolated PBMCs, or DNA extracted from either of those sample types. TCRbeta CDR3 regions were amplified from genomic DNA using the immunoSEQ Assay, a bias-controlled multiplex PCR. The study's own analysis went as follows. The number of nucleated cells in each sample was estimated by amplification of reference gene primers within the assay. To quantify the absolute abundance of each unique TCRbeta CDR3 rearrangement, sequence reads were collapsed and filtered. For each sample, productive Simpson clonality was calculated as the square root of Simpson's diversity index over productive rearrangements. The immuneACCESS repertoire file appears here via TCRdb, limited to in-frame rearrangements. These files lack a portion of the clones; in checked studies, under half of the deficit traces to unresolved V genes, and the cause of the others is not known. V and J calls and clone size are those listed in that table; D and trimming were worked out from the DNA. This sample comprises approximately 390,000 clones, around 87% of them detected only once. 2.3% of the sample lies in the top ten.

In regard to this clone: The clone's antigen remains unknown. Within one base of it there is no much larger clone, and no base qualities were kept.

This receptor was taken from a woman in her sixties or seventies with COVID-19, enrolled during active disease. Sequences were obtained from peripheral blood.

The nucleotide sequence reads TGTGCCAGTAGTATGGGGGACAGGGTAATCGGAGAGCAGTACTTC. The encoded protein is CASSMGDRVIGEQYF. The rearranged chain carries TRBV19 and TRBJ2-7, with 9 bases in between that match TRBD1. V is trimmed back by 3 bases and J by 7 bases, and the junction contains 10 bases that no gene match accounts for. Per the germline V gene (reference sequence), LNHDA is the CDR1 and SQIVND is the CDR2. Including the terminal cysteine and phenylalanine, the CDR3 comprises 15 residues. The retained sequence is limited to the CDR3, 45 bases, with the frame set at the first base.